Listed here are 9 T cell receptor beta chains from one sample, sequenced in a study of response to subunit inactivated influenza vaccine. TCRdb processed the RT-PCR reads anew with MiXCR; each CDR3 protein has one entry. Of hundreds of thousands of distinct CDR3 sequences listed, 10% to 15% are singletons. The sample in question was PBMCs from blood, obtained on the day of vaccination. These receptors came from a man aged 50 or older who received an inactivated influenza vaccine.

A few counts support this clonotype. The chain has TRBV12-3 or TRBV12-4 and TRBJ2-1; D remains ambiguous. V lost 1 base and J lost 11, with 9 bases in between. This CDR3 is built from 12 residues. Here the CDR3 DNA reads TGTGCCAGCAGTTTAGGTCCTCTAAAGCAGTTCTTC. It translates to CASSLGPLKQFF.

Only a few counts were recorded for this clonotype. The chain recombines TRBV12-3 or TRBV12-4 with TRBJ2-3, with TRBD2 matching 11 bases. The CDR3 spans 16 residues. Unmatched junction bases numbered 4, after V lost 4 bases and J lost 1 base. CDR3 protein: CASSSIAGGRTDTQYF. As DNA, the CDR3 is TGTGCCAGCAGTTCGATAGCGGGGGGGCGCACAGATACGCAGTATTTT.

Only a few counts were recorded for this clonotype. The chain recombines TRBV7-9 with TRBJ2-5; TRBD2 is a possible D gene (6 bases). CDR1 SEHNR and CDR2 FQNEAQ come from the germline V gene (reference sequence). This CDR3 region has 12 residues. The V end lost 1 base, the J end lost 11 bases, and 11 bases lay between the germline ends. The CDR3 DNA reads TGTGCCAGCAGCTTAGAGGGGACTTTTCAGTACTTC. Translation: CASSLEGTFQYF. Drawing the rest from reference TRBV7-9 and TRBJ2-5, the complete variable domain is DTGVSQNPRHKITKRGQNVTFRCDPISEHNRLYWYRQTLGQGPEFLTYFQNEAQLEKSRLLSDRFSAERPKGSFSTLEIQRTEQGDSAMYLCASSLEGTFQYFGPGTRLLVL.

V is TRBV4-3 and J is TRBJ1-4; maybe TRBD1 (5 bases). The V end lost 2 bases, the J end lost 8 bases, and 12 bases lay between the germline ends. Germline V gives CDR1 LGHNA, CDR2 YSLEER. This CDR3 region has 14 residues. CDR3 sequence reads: CASSQRGLSEKLFF. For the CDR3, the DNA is TGCGCCAGCAGCCAACGGGGGTTATCGGAAAAACTGTTTTTT.

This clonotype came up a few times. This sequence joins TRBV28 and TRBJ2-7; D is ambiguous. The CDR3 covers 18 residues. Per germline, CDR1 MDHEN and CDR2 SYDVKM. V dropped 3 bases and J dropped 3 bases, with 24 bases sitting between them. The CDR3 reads CASSFSIVLGRSHYEQYF. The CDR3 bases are TGTGCCAGCAGTTTCTCCATTGTCCTCGGTAGAAGTCACTACGAGCAGTACTTC. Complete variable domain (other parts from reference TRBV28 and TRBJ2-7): DVKVTQSSRYLVKRTGEKVFLECVQDMDHENMFWYRQDPGLGLRLIYFSYDVKMKEKGDIPEGYSVSREKKERFSLILESASTNQTSMYLCASSFSIVLGRSHYEQYFGPGTRLTVT.

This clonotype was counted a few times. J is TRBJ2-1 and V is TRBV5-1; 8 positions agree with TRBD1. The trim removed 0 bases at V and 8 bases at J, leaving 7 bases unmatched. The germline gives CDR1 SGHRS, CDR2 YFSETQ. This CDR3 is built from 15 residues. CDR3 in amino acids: CASSLGTGNGDEQFF. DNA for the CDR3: TGCGCCAGCAGCTTGGGGACAGGGAATGGTGATGAGCAGTTCTTC.

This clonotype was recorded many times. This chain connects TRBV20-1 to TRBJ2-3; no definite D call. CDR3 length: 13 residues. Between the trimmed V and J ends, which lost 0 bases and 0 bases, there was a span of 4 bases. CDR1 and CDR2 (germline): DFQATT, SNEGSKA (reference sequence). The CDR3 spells CSARDASTDTQYF. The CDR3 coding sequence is TGCAGTGCTAGAGATGCTAGCACAGATACGCAGTATTTT.

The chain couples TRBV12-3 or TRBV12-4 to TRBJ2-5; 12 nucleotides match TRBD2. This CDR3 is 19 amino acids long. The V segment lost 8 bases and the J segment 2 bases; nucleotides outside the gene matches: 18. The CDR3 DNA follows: TGTGCCAGCCTAAAGAGACTAGCGGGGGACCCACGCATGCAAGAGACCCAGTACTTC. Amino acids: CASLKRLAGDPRMQETQYF.

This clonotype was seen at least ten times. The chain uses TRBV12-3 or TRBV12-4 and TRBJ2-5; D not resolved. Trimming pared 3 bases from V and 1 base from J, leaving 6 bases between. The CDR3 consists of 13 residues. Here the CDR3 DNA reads TGTGCCAGCAGTTTTGGAATCCAAGAGACCCAGTACTTC. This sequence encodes CASSFGIQETQYF.